One sample yielded the 16 T cell receptor beta chains listed below, sequenced in a study of technical replicates of blood from a few donors. The protocol was immunoSEQ multiplex PCR, while the TCRdb copy is restricted to in-frame clones and leaves out a portion. The data show tens of thousands of clones, roughly 89% seen once. The sequenced sample consisted of T cells isolated from PBMCs. Receptors originate from a human donor in good health.

The V gene is TRBV28, the J gene TRBJ1-1; TRBD1 agrees at 7 bases. Germline V gives CDR1 MDHEN, CDR2 SYDVKM. The ends lost 3 bases at V and 1 base at J; junction bases unmatched: 14. The CDR3 consists of 18 residues. In DNA, the CDR3 is TGTGCCAGCAGTTTTAGGTTGGGGGAAGGGACAGCGAACACTGAAGCTTTCTTT. Translating gives CASSFRLGEGTANTEAFF.

The V and J genes are TRBV9 and TRBJ1-2; 8 bases line up with TRBD1. With V trimmed by 0 bases and J by 8 bases, 0 bases remained unmatched. Germline CDR1 and CDR2: SGDLS and YYNGEE. The CDR3 contains 12 residues. The CDR3 spells CASSVGDRGYTF. As DNA, the CDR3 is TGTGCCAGCAGCGTAGGGGACAGGGGCTACACCTTC.

The chain is built from TRBV28 and TRBJ2-1, with D possibly matching TRBD2 (5 bases). The CDR3 is made up of 13 amino acids. Germline values: CDR1 MDHEN, CDR2 SYDVKM. Deletions cut 5 bases from V and 2 bases from J, with 7 bases between. The CDR3 sequence is CASSLEAYNEQFF. As DNA, the CDR3 is TGTGCCAGCAGTCTGGAGGCCTACAATGAGCAGTTCTTC.

V usage is TRBV15 and J usage is TRBJ1-4; TRBD1 aligns across 11 bases. This CDR3 contains 19 residues. The V gene end was trimmed by 0 bases and the J gene end by 4 bases; junction bases not matched to a gene: 10. Germline V lookup: CDR1 LNHNV, CDR2 YYDKDF (reference sequence). The CDR3 loop reads CATSRDQGTGGDFNEKLFF. CDR3 nucleotide sequence: TGTGCCACCAGCAGAGATCAAGGGACAGGGGGAGACTTTAATGAAAAACTGTTTTTT.

J is TRBJ1-1 and V is TRBV15; D remains ambiguous. V lost 5 bases, J lost 8 bases, and 9 bases lay in between. Germline CDR1 LNHNV, CDR2 YYDKDF (reference sequence). The CDR3 consists of 11 residues. The DNA of the CDR3 is TGTGCCACCAGCGAAATAGCCGAAGCTTTCTTT. Translation: CATSEIAEAFF.

The chain uses TRBV5-6 and TRBJ1-1; 7 nucleotides align to TRBD1. This CDR3 region has 13 residues. V gave up 1 base and J gave up 5 bases; unmatched junction bases: 2. The germline V gene has CDR1 SGHDT and CDR2 YYEEEE. The CDR3 protein is CASSLWDRTEAFF. The CDR3 nucleotides read TGTGCCAGCAGCTTGTGGGACAGAACTGAAGCTTTCTTT.

The CDR3 sequence is CASSFFSLNRVKVYEQYF. CDR3 DNA: TGTGCCAGCAGTTTTTTCTCCCTAAACAGGGTGAAGGTCTACGAGCAGTACTTC. The chain is built from TRBV27 and TRBJ2-7; tentatively, D is TRBD1 (6 bases). Germline CDR1 is MNHEY and CDR2 is SMNVEV (reference sequence). The CDR3 is 18 amino acids. V was pared by 3 bases and J by 3 bases, with 24 bases between.

The V and J genes are TRBV19 and TRBJ2-3, with 15 bases matching TRBD2. CDR1 is LNHDA, CDR2 SQIVND, per germline (reference sequence). The CDR3 has 18 residues. The ends lost 4 bases at V and 0 bases at J; junction bases unmatched: 5. As DNA, the CDR3 is TGTGCCAGTAGTAGCCCGGGACTAGCGGGAGGAAGCACAGATACGCAGTATTTT. It translates to CASSSPGLAGGSTDTQYF.

The V gene is TRBV25-1, the J gene TRBJ2-7, with a tentative D call TRBD2 (5 bases). Germline CDR1 reads MGHDK; CDR2 reads SYGVNS. This CDR3 is 12 amino acids long. Trimming removed 5 bases from V and 2 bases from J, with 7 bases in between. The CDR3 is CASSTGTYEQYF. CDR3 DNA sequence: TGTGCCAGCAGTACCGGGACCTACGAGCAGTACTTC.

The chain couples TRBV19 to TRBJ1-2; unclear D gene. Trimming removed 0 bases at V and 5 bases at J, with 13 bases between. Germline V CDR1 and CDR2: LNHDA, SQIVND (reference sequence). The CDR3 length is 15 residues. The CDR3 here is CASSIDPETPYGYTF. The CDR3 bases are TGTGCCAGTAGTATAGATCCGGAGACCCCATATGGCTACACCTTC.

The chain combines TRBV27 with TRBJ1-4; D perhaps matches TRBD1 (5 bases). This CDR3 spans 16 amino acids. Trimming took off 5 bases at V and 5 bases at J, with 18 bases between the two ends. CDR1 is MNHEY and CDR2 is SMNVEV in the germline V gene (reference sequence). CDR3 protein: CASSVGAGPFNEKLFF. The CDR3 DNA reads as TGTGCCAGCAGTGTTGGGGCAGGCCCTTTCAATGAAAAACTGTTTTTT. Together with reference TRBV27 and TRBJ1-4, the CDR3 gives the full variable domain: EAQVTQNPRYLITVTGKKLTVTCSQNMNHEYMSWYRQDPGLGLRQIYYSMNVEVTDKGDVPEGYKVSRKEKRNFPLILESPSPNQTSLYFCASSVGAGPFNEKLFFGSGTQLSVL.

The chain has TRBV28 and TRBJ1-5, with 8 bases lining up with TRBD1. The CDR3 is made up of 14 amino acids. The germline V gene encodes CDR1 MDHEN and CDR2 SYDVKM. V lost 2 bases and J lost 6; bases outside the gene matches: 3. CDR3 sequence reads: CASSLLRGPQPQHF. CDR3 sequence (DNA): TGTGCCAGCAGTTTACTCAGGGGGCCTCAGCCCCAGCATTTT. Complete variable domain (other parts from reference TRBV28 and TRBJ1-5): DVKVTQSSRYLVKRTGEKVFLECVQDMDHENMFWYRQDPGLGLRLIYFSYDVKMKEKGDIPEGYSVSREKKERFSLILESASTNQTSMYLCASSLLRGPQPQHFGDGTRLSIL.

The chain joins TRBV27 to TRBJ1-2; TRBD1 agrees at 9 bases. J gave up 4 bases and V 5 bases, and 8 bases lay outside the gene matches. In germline, CDR1 is MNHEY, CDR2 SMNVEV (reference sequence). This CDR3 has 15 amino acids. CDR3 region: CASSKGQGTAYGYTF. In DNA form, the CDR3 reads TGTGCCAGCAGTAAAGGACAGGGGACAGCCTATGGCTACACCTTC.

V and J are TRBV5-6 and TRBJ1-5; 9 bases line up with TRBD1. The CDR3 runs 16 residues. Germline V gene data show CDR1 as SGHDT and CDR2 as YYEEEE. Trimming removed 2 bases from V and 4 bases from J; junction bases left unmatched: 7. The DNA for the CDR3 is TGTGCCAGCAGCTTCAGGACAGGGGAAGGGAATCAGCCCCAGCATTTT. This sequence encodes CASSFRTGEGNQPQHF.

The gene calls are TRBV15 and TRBJ2-7, with D perhaps TRBD2 (6 bases). The germline CDR1 and CDR2 sequences are LNHNV and YYDKDF (reference sequence). The CDR3 loop spans 14 amino acids. Trimming left V 5 bases short and J 1 base short, with 12 bases between. The CDR3 protein is CATSGEASSYEQYF. CDR3 DNA sequence: TGTGCCACCAGCGGGGAGGCTTCTTCCTACGAGCAGTACTTC.

This chain connects TRBV5-1 to TRBJ2-7; 9 bases are a match to TRBD2. Germline lookup yields CDR1 SGHRS and CDR2 YFSETQ. V shed 0 bases, J shed 3 bases, and the junction held 7 bases outside the gene matches. This CDR3 has 16 amino acids. In DNA form, the CDR3 reads TGCGCCAGCAGCTTGGAGGGGCTAGCGGGATACTACGAGCAGTACTTC. Encoded protein: CASSLEGLAGYYEQYF.